Each of the 7 T cell receptor beta chains below was sequenced from the same sample in a study of blood T cell repertoires in COVID-19. Method: immunoSEQ multiplex PCR; TCRdb's copy keeps in-frame clones and lacks some. The sample lists about 220,000 clones, 85% to 90% occurring once. The sample was PBMCs or T cells enriched from blood (not recorded which). The receptor set was obtained from a woman under 30 in a cohort exposed to, infected with or recovered from COVID-19 (not recorded which).

This clone was seen a few times. The chain joins TRBV4-1 to TRBJ2-7; TRBD2 matches 11 bases. V lost 4 bases and J lost 3; bases outside the gene matches: 5. Germline-derived CDR1 and CDR2 are MGHRA and YSYEKL. The CDR3 is made up of 15 amino acids. The CDR3 sequence: CASSLTSGSIYEQYF. Written as DNA, the CDR3 is TGCGCCAGCAGCCTTACTAGCGGGAGTATCTACGAGCAGTACTTC.

J is TRBJ2-1 and V is TRBV7-9, with 11 bases aligning to TRBD2. Germline V gene lookup returns CDR1 SEHNR and CDR2 FQNEAQ (reference sequence). Trimming took 5 bases from V and 8 from J; bases not matched to a gene: 8. The CDR3 spans 15 residues. Here the CDR3 DNA reads TGTGCCAGCAGCCGTAGCGGGAGGGCCGGGGATGAGCAGTTCTTC. Protein sequence: CASSRSGRAGDEQFF.

The genes are TRBV3-1 (or the pseudogene TRBV3-2) and TRBJ2-2; TRBD1 matches at 9 bases. Germline V CDR1 and CDR2: LGHDT, YNNKEL (reference sequence). V was clipped by 6 bases and J by 5 bases; unmatched bases: 4. The CDR3 has 14 residues. This CDR3 reads CASRGTGSTGELFF. The CDR3 DNA reads TGTGCCAGCAGGGGGACAGGGAGTACCGGGGAGCTGTTTTTT.

The rearrangement uses TRBV28 and TRBJ2-1; 11 positions match TRBD1. From germline, CDR1 is MDHEN and CDR2 SYDVKM. Losses at the gene ends were 6 bases for V and 6 bases for J; bases not matched to a gene: 7. The length of the CDR3 is 15 residues. CDR3 residues: CASRSSGTGGNEQFF. CDR3 bases: TGTGCCAGCAGATCCTCCGGGACAGGGGGCAATGAGCAGTTCTTC.

The rearrangement joins TRBV5-4 to TRBJ2-2; D is perhaps TRBD1 (6 bases). V was clipped by 0 bases and J by 4 bases, with 10 bases between them. This CDR3 contains 15 residues. CDR1 and CDR2 from the germline V gene are SGHNT and YYREEE (reference sequence). CDR3 in amino acids: CASSLAGASTGELFF. For the CDR3, the DNA is TGTGCCAGCAGCTTGGCAGGGGCGAGCACCGGGGAGCTGTTTTTT.

The sample holds one count of this clone. The CDR3 bases are TGTGCCAGCAGTTTATTTGCGGGGGGACAAGAGACCCAGTACTTC. This translates into CASSLFAGGQETQYF. The chain uses TRBV27 and TRBJ2-5, with 8 nucleotides matching TRBD2. From germline, CDR1 is MNHEY and CDR2 SMNVEV (reference sequence). The ends lost 1 base at V and 2 bases at J; junction bases unmatched: 3. The CDR3 runs to 15 residues.

The rearrangement uses TRBV28 and TRBJ1-4; TRBD1 aligns across 8 bases. The CDR3 has 15 residues. V shed 3 bases and J 7 bases; nucleotides not matched to a gene: 7. Germline V gene sequence: CDR1 MDHEN, CDR2 SYDVKM. The CDR3 nucleotides read TGTGCCAGCAGTTTCGTCAGGGGGCTGGGTGAAAAACTGTTTTTT. It is translated as CASSFVRGLGEKLFF.